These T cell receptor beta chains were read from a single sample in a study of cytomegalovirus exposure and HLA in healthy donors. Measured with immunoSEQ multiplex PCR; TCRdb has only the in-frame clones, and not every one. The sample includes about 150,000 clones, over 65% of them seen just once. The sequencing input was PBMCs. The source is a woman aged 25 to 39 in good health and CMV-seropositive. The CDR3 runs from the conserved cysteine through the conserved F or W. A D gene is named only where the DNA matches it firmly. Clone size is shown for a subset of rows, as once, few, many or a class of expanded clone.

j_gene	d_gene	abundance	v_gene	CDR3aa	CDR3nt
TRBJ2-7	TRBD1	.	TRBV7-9	CASTSGTGAYEQYF	TGTGCCAGCACCTCCGGGACAGGGGCTTACGAGCAGTACTTC
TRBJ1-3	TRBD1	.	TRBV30	CAWSVGQGSSGNTIYF	TGTGCCTGGAGTGTCGGACAGGGCAGCTCTGGAAACACCATATATTTT
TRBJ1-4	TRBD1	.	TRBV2	CASSDPTGFDEKLFF	TGTGCCAGCAGTGACCCGACAGGGTTTGATGAAAAACTGTTTTTT
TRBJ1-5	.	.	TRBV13	CASSFKTENQPQHF	TGTGCCAGCAGCTTTAAGACAGAGAATCAGCCCCAGCATTTT
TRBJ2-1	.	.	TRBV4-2	CASSQAGGTHNEQFF	TGTGCCAGCAGCCAAGCGGGCGGGACTCACAATGAGCAGTTCTTC
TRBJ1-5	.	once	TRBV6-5	CASSFGRVQPQHF	TGTGCCAGCAGTTTTGGGAGAGTTCAGCCCCAGCATTTT
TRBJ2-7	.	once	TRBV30	CAWSSLTYEQYF	TGTGCCTGGAGTTCACTTACCTACGAGCAGTACTTC
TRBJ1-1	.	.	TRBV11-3	CASSGGTTRNTEAFF	TGTGCCAGCAGCGGAGGAACGACCAGGAACACTGAAGCTTTCTTT
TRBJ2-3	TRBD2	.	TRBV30	CAWSPGLAASTDTQYF	TGTGCCTGGAGCCCGGGACTAGCAGCTAGCACAGATACGCAGTATTTT
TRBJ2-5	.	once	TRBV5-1	CASSLAAGRGQETQYF	TGCGCCAGCAGCTTGGCCGCAGGTAGGGGGCAAGAGACCCAGTACTTC